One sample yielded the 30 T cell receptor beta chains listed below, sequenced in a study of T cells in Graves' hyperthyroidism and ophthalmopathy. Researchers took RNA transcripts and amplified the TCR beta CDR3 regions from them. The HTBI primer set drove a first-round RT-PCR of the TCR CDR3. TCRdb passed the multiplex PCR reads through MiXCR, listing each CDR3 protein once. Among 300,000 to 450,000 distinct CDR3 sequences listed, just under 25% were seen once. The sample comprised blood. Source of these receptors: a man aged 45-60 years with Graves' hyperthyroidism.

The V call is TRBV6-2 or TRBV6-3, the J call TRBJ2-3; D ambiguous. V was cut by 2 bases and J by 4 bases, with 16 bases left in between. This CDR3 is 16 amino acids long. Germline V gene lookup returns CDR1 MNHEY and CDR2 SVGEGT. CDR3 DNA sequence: TGTGCCAGCAGTTACCGGGCGGTTCCGGTCCCAGATACGCAGTATTTT. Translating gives CASSYRAVPVPDTQYF.

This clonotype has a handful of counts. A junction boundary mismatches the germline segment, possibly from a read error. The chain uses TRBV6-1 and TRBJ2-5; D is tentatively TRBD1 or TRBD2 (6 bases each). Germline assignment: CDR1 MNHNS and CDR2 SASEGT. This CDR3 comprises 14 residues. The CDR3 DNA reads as TGTGCCAGCATTGAACTAGGGGGGCAAGAGACCCAGTACTTC. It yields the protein CASIELGGQETQYF.

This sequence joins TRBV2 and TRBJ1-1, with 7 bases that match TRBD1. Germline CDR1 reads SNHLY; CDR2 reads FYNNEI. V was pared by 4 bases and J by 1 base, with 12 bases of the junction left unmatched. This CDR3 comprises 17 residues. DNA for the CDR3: TGTGCCAGCAGTGGCCAAAGGGGGGGACAGACGAACACTGAAGCTTTCTTT. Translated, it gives CASSGQRGGQTNTEAFF.

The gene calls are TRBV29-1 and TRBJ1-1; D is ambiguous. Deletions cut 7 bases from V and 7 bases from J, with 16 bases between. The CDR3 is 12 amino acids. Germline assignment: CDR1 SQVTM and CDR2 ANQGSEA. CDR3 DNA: TGCAGCGCTGAGGAAGAAGGGAGTGAAGCTTTCTTT. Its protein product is CSAEEEGSEAFF.

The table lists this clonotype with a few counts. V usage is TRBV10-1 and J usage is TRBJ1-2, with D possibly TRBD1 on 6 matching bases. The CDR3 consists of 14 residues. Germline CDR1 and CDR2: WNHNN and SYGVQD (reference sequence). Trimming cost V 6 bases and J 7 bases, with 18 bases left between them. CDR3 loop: CASSGPPTGAGYTF. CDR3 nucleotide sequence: TGCGCCAGCAGCGGGCCCCCGACAGGAGCTGGCTACACCTTC.

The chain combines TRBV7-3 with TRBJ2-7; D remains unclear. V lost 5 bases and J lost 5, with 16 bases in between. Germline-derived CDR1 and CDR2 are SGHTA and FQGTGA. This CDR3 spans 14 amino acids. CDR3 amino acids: CASSTGRLGNEQYF. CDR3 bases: TGTGCCAGCAGCACCGGACGCCTCGGTAACGAGCAGTACTTC.

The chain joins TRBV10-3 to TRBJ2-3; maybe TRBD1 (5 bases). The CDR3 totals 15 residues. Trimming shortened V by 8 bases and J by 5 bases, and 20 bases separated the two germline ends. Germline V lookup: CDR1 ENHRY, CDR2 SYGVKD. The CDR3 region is CAIEGSLRTLDTQYF. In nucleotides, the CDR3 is TGTGCCATCGAAGGCAGCCTCAGGACATTAGATACGCAGTATTTT.

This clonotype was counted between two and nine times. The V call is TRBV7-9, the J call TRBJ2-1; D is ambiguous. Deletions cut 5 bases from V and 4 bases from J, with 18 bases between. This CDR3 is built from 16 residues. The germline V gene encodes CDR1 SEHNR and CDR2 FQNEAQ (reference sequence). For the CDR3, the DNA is TGTGCCAGCAGCCCGATTTCTAACCTGGCGTACAATGAGCAGTTCTTC. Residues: CASSPISNLAYNEQFF.

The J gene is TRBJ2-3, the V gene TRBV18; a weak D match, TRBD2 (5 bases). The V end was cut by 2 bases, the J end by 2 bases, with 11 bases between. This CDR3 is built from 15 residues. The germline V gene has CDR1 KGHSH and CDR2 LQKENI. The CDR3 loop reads CASSPGELTTDTQYF. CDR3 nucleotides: TGTGCCAGCTCACCAGGGGAGCTGACCACAGATACGCAGTATTTT.

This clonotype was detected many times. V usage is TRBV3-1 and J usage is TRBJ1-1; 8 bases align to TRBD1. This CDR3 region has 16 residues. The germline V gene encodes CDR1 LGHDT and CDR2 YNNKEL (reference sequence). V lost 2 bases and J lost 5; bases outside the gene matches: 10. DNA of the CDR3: TGTGCCAGCAGCCAATCGATAAGACAGGGGCGGACTGAAGCTTTCTTT. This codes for CASSQSIRQGRTEAFF.

CDR3 region: CASSPMTVNTEAFF. The CDR3 bases are TGTGCCAGCTCACCCATGACAGTGAACACTGAAGCTTTCTTT. This chain links TRBV18 with TRBJ1-1, with a possible D match to TRBD1 (5 bases). This CDR3 spans 14 amino acids. Germline-derived CDR1 and CDR2 are KGHSH and LQKENI. V lost 3 bases, J lost 0 bases, and 8 bases lay in between.

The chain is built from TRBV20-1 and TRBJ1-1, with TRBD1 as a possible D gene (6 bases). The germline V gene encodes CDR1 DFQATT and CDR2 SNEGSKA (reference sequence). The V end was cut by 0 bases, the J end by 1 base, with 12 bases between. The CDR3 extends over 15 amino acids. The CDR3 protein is CSAREGSRGNTEAFF. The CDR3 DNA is TGCAGTGCTAGAGAGGGGAGCAGGGGGAACACTGAAGCTTTCTTT.

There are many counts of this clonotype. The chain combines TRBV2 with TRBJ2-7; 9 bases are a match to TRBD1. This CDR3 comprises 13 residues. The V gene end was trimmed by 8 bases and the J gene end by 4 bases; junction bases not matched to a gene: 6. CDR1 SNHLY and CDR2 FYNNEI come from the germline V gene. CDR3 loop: CASRDREAYEQYF. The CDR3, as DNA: TGTGCCAGCCGGGACAGGGAGGCTTACGAGCAGTACTTC.

The CDR3, as DNA: TGTGCCAGCAGGCTAGGTTGGACCCTCACAGATACGCAGTATTTT. Protein: CASRLGWTLTDTQYF. The J gene is TRBJ2-3, the V gene TRBV6-2 or TRBV6-3; D not certain. The V end lost 6 bases, the J end lost 2 bases, and 15 bases lay between the germline ends. CDR3 length: 15 residues. Germline V gene data show CDR1 as MNHEY and CDR2 as SVGEGT.

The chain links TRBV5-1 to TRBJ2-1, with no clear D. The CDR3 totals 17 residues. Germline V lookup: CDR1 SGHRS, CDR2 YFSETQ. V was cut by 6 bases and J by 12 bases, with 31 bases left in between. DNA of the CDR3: TGCGCCAGCACAAAAGGACGGACCGATACAATGAATCTCGGGCAGTTCTTC. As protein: CASTKGRTDTMNLGQFF.

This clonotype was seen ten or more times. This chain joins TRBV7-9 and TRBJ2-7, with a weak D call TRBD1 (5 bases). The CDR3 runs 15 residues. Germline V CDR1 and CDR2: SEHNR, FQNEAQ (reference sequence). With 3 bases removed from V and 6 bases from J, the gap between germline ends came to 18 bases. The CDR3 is CASSFGGHGVAEQYF. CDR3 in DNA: TGTGCCAGCAGCTTCGGCGGACATGGAGTGGCCGAGCAGTACTTC. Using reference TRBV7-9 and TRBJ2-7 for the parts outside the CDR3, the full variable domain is DTGVSQNPRHKITKRGQNVTFRCDPISEHNRLYWYRQTLGQGPEFLTYFQNEAQLEKSRLLSDRFSAERPKGSFSTLEIQRTEQGDSAMYLCASSFGGHGVAEQYFGPGTRLTVT.

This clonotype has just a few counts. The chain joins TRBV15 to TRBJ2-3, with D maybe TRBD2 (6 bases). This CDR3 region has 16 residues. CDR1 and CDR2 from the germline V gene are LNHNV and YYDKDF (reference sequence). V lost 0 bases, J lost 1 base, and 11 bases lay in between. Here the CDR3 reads CATSREGLGGTDTQYF. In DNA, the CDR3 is TGTGCCACCAGCAGAGAGGGACTTGGCGGCACAGATACGCAGTATTTT.

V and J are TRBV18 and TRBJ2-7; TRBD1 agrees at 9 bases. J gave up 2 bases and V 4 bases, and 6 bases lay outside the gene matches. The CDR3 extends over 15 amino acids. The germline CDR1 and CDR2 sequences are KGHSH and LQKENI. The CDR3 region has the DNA TGTGCCAGCTCACGAGACCGGGACAGGGCCTACGAGCAGTACTTC. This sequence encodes CASSRDRDRAYEQYF.

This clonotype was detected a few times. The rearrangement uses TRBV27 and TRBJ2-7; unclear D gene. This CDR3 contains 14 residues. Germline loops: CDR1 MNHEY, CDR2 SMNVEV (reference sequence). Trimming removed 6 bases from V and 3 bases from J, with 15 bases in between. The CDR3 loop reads CASRAHDSDYEQYF. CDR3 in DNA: TGTGCCAGCAGGGCCCACGATTCGGACTACGAGCAGTACTTC.

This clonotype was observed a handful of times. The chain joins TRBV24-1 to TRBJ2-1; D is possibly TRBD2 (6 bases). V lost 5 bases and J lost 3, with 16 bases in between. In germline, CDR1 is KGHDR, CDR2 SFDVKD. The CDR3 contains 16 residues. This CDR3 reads CATSGDNRGIYNEQFF. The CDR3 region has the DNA TGTGCCACCAGTGGGGATAACCGCGGGATCTACAATGAGCAGTTCTTC.

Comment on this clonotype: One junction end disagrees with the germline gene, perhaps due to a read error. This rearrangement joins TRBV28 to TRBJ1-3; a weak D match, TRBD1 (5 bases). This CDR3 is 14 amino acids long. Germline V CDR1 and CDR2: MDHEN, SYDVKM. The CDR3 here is CASSREGAGNTIYF. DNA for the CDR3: TGTGCCAGCAGTCGAGAAGGGGCTGGGAACACCATATATTTT.

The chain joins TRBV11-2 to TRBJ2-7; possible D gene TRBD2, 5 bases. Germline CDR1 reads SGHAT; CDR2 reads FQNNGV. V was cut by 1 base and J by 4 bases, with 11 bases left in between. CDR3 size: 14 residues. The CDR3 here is CASSLGRRGYEQYF. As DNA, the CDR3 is TGTGCCAGCAGCTTAGGGAGGCGTGGTTACGAGCAGTACTTC.

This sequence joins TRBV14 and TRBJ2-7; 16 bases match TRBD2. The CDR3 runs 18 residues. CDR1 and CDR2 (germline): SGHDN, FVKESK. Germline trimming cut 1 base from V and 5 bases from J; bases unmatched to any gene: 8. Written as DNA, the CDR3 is TGTGCCAGCAGCCAAGTTGCGGGACTAGCGGGAGGGCCCCACGAGCAGTACTTC. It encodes CASSQVAGLAGGPHEQYF.

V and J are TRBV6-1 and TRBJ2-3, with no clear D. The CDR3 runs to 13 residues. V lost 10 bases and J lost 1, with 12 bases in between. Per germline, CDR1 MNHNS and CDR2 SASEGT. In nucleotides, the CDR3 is TGTGCCATTCTAGGGATCGGCACAGATACGCAGTATTTT. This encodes CAILGIGTDTQYF.

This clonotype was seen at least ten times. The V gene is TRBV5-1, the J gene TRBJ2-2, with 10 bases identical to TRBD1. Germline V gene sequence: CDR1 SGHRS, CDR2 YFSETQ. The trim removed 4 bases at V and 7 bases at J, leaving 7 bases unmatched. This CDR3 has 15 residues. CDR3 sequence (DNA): TGCGCCAGCAGCCGTACGGGACAGGGGAACGGGGAGCTGTTTTTT. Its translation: CASSRTGQGNGELFF.

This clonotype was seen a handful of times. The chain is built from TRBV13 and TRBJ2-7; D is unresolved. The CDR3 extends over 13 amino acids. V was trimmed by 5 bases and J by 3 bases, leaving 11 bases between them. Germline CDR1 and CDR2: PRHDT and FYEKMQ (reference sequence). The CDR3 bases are TGTGCCAGCAGCCCACAGTTGGGCTACGAGCAGTACTTC. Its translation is CASSPQLGYEQYF.

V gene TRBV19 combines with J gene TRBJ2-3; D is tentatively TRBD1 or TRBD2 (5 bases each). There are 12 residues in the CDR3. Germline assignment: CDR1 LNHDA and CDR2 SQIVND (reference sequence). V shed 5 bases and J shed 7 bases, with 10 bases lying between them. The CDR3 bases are TGTGCCAGTAGTTGGGACGCACATACGCAGTATTTT. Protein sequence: CASSWDAHTQYF.

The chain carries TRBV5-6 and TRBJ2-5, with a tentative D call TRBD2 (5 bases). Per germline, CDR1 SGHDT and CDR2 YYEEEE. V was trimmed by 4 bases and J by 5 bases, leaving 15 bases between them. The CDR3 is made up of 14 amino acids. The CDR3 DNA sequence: TGTGCCAGCAGCGTGGACTCTGGGGAGGAGACCCAGTACTTC. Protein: CASSVDSGEETQYF.

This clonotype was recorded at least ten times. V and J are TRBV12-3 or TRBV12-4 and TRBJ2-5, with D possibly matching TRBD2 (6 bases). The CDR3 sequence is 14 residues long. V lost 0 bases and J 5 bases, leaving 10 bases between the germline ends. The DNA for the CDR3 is TGTGCCAGCAGTTTAGCGGGAGGTCTTGAGACCCAGTACTTC. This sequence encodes CASSLAGGLETQYF.

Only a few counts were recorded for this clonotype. The CDR3 protein is CASSIQREFSYEQYF. The CDR3 region has the DNA TGCGCCAGCAGCATTCAGCGGGAGTTCTCCTACGAGCAGTACTTC. This chain uses TRBV5-1 with TRBJ2-7, with 8 positions matching TRBD2. There are 15 residues in the CDR3. V trimming: 4 bases; J trimming: 0 bases; junction bases outside the gene matches: 6. Germline V gene data show CDR1 as SGHRS and CDR2 as YFSETQ.